This T cell receptor beta chain was observed in a study of early T cells in non-severe SARS-CoV-2 infection. Points from the study as a whole: Using VDJdb, the matching emphasized anti-spike CD8 responses while missing private and CD4 specificities.

As concerns this clonotype: Its antigen is unidentified.

This CDR3 is 13 amino acids long. V was trimmed by 6 bases and J by 5 bases, leaving 13 bases between them. Individual cDNA molecules received unique molecular identifiers. Using its own MiXCR run on the 5' RACE reads, TCRdb lists one record per CDR3 protein. The sample holds tens of thousands of distinct CDR3 sequences, around 15% seen once. The V gene is TRBV12-3 or TRBV12-4, the J gene TRBJ1-1; no clear D. Material: whole blood. This clonotype was sampled from an adult who was a healthcare worker with PCR-confirmed SARS-CoV-2 infection or an uninfected control (not recorded which). The CDR3 protein is CASSTSGQTEAFF. In nucleotides, the CDR3 is TGTGCCAGCAGCACGTCAGGTCAGACTGAAGCTTTCTTT.